The source of this T cell receptor beta chain is a study of early stage breast cancer tumors. Study as a whole: Most invasive tumors, about 75% of the 16, were ER+/PR+/HER2-. Seven or eight ER+/PR+/HER2- tumors were invasive ductal; a few were invasive lobular.

Regarding the study as a whole: Compared with adjacent normal breast, tumors showed about 2.5-fold denser, more clonal T cells.

Concerning this clone: What it binds is not known.

The assay was immunoSEQ multiplex PCR, and TCRdb's table has in-frame clones only and misses some. The repertoire holds 20,000 to 25,000 clones, roughly 76% seen once, with around a quarter in the top ten. Sequencing was done on a sample of blood. The clonotype comes from a person aged 55 to 75 with breast cancer.

The CDR3 DNA sequence: TGTGCCAGCAGCCAAGTAGAGGGGGAAGGGGGGTTCGGTGAGACCCAGTACTTC. The encoded protein is CASSQVEGEGGFGETQYF. This chain joins TRBV4-2 and TRBJ2-5; D tentatively fits TRBD1 or TRBD2 (6 bases each). Per the germline V gene, CDR1 is LGHNA and CDR2 is YNFKEQ. The V gene lost 1 base and the J gene lost 5 bases, with 23 bases spanning the gap. The CDR3 is 18 residues long.